Sequencing of this TCR beta chain was carried out in a study of blood T cells in healthy people across ages. Alongside a J-beta primer mix, a sample-barcoded 5' primer served in a second PCR lasting about 6 to 11 cycles. TCRdb redid the calling of the 5' RACE reads with MiXCR, one entry per CDR3 protein. This sample carries 1 million or so distinct CDR3 sequences, 45% of them seen once, and the ten largest clones take approximately 19%. Broader study findings: Bulk PBMC profiling left naive and antigen-experienced comparisons inconclusive.

This clonotype turned up a few times. The antigen remains unidentified. The V gene end was trimmed by 0 bases and the J gene end by 6 bases; junction bases not matched to a gene: 8. This CDR3 is built from 16 residues. Germline V gene lookup returns CDR1 DFQATT and CDR2 SNEGSKA (reference sequence). PBMCs were isolated at a quantity of at least 7 million per sample. The receptor was isolated from a woman aged 60-70 years in good health. The specimen sequenced was blood. The J gene is TRBJ2-1, the V gene TRBV20-1; 10 nucleotides agree with TRBD1. The CDR3 loop is CSARDGRDRGGNEQFF. In DNA, the CDR3 is TGCAGTGCTAGAGATGGTCGGGACAGGGGAGGCAATGAGCAGTTCTTC.